The rows below give T cell receptor beta chains drawn from one sample of a study of CD8+CD57+ T cells in acquired aplastic anemia. TCRdb re-called the reads with MiXCR, one entry per CDR3 protein. The table shows 150,000 to 200,000 distinct CDR3 sequences, with more than 45% occurring only once. Sequencing used sorted CD4+, CD8+, or CD8+CD57+ T cells (not recorded which) from PBMCs. These receptors all come from a human donor with aplastic anemia. Both conserved end residues are part of each CDR3. Fields, in order: V gene, D gene, clone size, J gene, CDR3 DNA, CDR3 protein. The D gene is left open where the match is weak. Some rows mark clone size as missing; the rest say once, few, many or name a class of expanded clone.

>TRBV24-1|TRBD1|.|TRBJ2-5
TGTGCCACCAGTGACTACAGGGGTGAGACCCAGTACTTC
CATSDYRGETQYF
>TRBV15|.|few|TRBJ2-7
TGTGCCACCAGTCTCGGACGGGGCTACGAGCAGTACTTC
CATSLGRGYEQYF
>TRBV7-9|.|.|TRBJ2-7
TGTGCCAGCAGCTTCGGCAGGGCCGAGCAGTACTTC
CASSFGRAEQYF
>TRBV19|.|.|TRBJ1-1
TGTGCCAGCGGGCTCTCAGAGAACACTGAAGCTTTCTTT
CASGLSENTEAFF
>TRBV24-1|TRBD1|many|TRBJ2-1
TGTGCCACCAGTGATTTGAAGACAGGGTCGGATGAGCAGTTCTTC
CATSDLKTGSDEQFF
>TRBV24-1|.|.|TRBJ2-5
TGTGCCACCAGCGATGTTGAGCCCGGCTTGGAGGCCCAGTACTTC
CATSDVEPGLEAQYF
>TRBV6-2/TRBV6-3|.|many|TRBJ2-7
TGTGCCAGCAATAACAGGGTCTACGAGCAGTACTTC
CASNNRVYEQYF
>TRBV9|TRBD1|medium-sized|TRBJ2-2
TGTGCCAGCAGCTTGTTTGGGACAGGGGACACCGGGGAGCTGTTTTTT
CASSLFGTGDTGELFF
>TRBV6-2/TRBV6-3|.|many|TRBJ1-6
TGTGCCAGCAGACCCCGGGGGGGATTCGGTTCACCCCTCCACTTT
CASRPRGGFGSPLHF
>TRBV9|TRBD1|many|TRBJ2-4
TGTGCCAGCAGCAGCGGACAGGGCAACATTCAGTACTTC
CASSSGQGNIQYF
>TRBV7-9|.|.|TRBJ1-6
TGTGCCAGCAGCGCGGACAGAGCTGATAGTTCACCCCTCCACTTT
CASSADRADSSPLHF
>TRBV24-1|TRBD1|once|TRBJ2-1
TGTGCCACCGAATGGGACAGTTCCAATGAGCAGTTCTTC
CATEWDSSNEQFF
>TRBV14|TRBD2|few|TRBJ2-1
TGTACCAGCAGCCAACCGGGACTAGCGGGGGGGCCGCAGTCCTACAATGAGCAGTTCTTC
CTSSQPGLAGGPQSYNEQFF
>TRBV7-2|.|many|TRBJ2-1
TGTGCCAGCAGCTTATGGTCTCGCAATGAGCAGTTCTTC
CASSLWSRNEQFF
>TRBV9|.|many|TRBJ2-3
TGTGCCAGCAGCGGACAACAGGGACGGGGAGATACGCAGTATTTT
CASSGQQGRGDTQYF
>TRBV29-1|.|many|TRBJ1-1
TGCAGCGCCGTATCCTCCAGGAACACTGAAGCTTTCTTT
CSAVSSRNTEAFF
>TRBV19|TRBD1|.|TRBJ2-2
TGTGCCAGTAAGACAGGGTTGGGCACGGCCGGGGAGCTGTTTTTT
CASKTGLGTAGELFF
>TRBV25-1|.|many|TRBJ1-2
TGTGCCAGCAGCCCAGGTGTTGGTGCCTATGGCTACACCTTC
CASSPGVGAYGYTF
>TRBV15|.|.|TRBJ1-1
TGTGCCACCAGCAGCCCCAACTCGAAGTCACAGGAAGCTTTCTTT
CATSSPNSKSQEAFF
>TRBV25-1|.|.|TRBJ2-1
TGTGCCAGCAGTGCTGACAGTGCTCTCTCCTACAGTGAGCAATTCTTC
CASSADSALSYSEQFF
>TRBV29-1|TRBD1|few|TRBJ1-2
TGCAGCGTTGATGGGACAGGGGGAAGCGGCTACACCTTC
CSVDGTGGSGYTF
>TRBV10-1|.|many|TRBJ1-5
TGCGCCAGCAGTCTTAATCCCGATCCGATGGACAATCAGCCCCAGCATTTT
CASSLNPDPMDNQPQHF
>TRBV6-1|.|.|TRBJ2-3
TGTGCCAGCAGTGAACCGGCAGGGGGGGCAGATACGCAGTATTTT
CASSEPAGGADTQYF
>TRBV20-1|.|once|TRBJ2-5
TGCAGTGCTCATAGGGACTCCCAAGAGACCCAGTACTTC
CSAHRDSQETQYF
>TRBV2|.|many|TRBJ1-4
TGTGCCAGCAGTCGGACAGCCGTGGCGCCGGCTAATGAAAAACTGTTTTTT
CASSRTAVAPANEKLFF
>TRBV6-4|.|few|TRBJ2-7
TGTGCCAGCAGAGCGGGACAGCGGGCCCACGAGCAGTACTTC
CASRAGQRAHEQYF
>TRBV5-1|.|.|TRBJ2-3
TGCGCCAGCAGCTTTTCGCCCGGGACCCACACAGATACGCAGTATTTT
CASSFSPGTHTDTQYF
>TRBV18|.|.|TRBJ2-3
TGTGCCAGCTCACCGGAAAAGAGAGATACGCAGTATTTT
CASSPEKRDTQYF
>TRBV13|TRBD2|many|TRBJ2-3
TGTGCCAGCAGCTTAGCAGCGGGGGGGGCCACAGATACGCAGTATTTT
CASSLAAGGATDTQYF
>TRBV7-8|TRBD1|.|TRBJ2-7
TGTGCCAGCGGGACAGGGACCCTCTACGAGCAGTACTTC
CASGTGTLYEQYF
>TRBV7-9|TRBD1|.|TRBJ1-6
TGTGCCAGCAGCTCACCGACAGGGGGTGATTCACCCCTCCACTTT
CASSSPTGGDSPLHF
>TRBV7-3|TRBD2|.|TRBJ2-1
TGTGCCAGCAGCTCTACTAGCGGCGAGCAGTTCTTC
CASSSTSGEQFF
>TRBV12-3/TRBV12-4|.|.|TRBJ1-2
TGTGCCAGCAGTTCGCCGGGACATAACTATGGCTACACCTTC
CASSSPGHNYGYTF
>TRBV9|TRBD2|.|TRBJ2-1
TGTGCCAGCAGCGTAGTACTAGCGGGACCCCAAAATGAGCAGTTCTTC
CASSVVLAGPQNEQFF
>TRBV29-1|.|many|TRBJ1-3
TGCAGCGTTGATGGGGGATCCGAAAACACCATATATTTT
CSVDGGSENTIYF
>TRBV10-3|.|.|TRBJ2-7
TGTGCCATCAGTGAGTCCCTCTACGAGCAGTACTTC
CAISESLYEQYF
>TRBV9|.|.|TRBJ2-2
TGTGCCAGTCGTGGGGACCCCGGGGAGCTGTCTTTT
CASRGDPGELSF
>TRBV19|.|.|TRBJ1-6
TGTGCCAGTAGTATTTCCGATTCACCCCTCCACTTT
CASSISDSPLHF
>TRBV6-5|TRBD1|many|TRBJ2-6
TGTGCCAGCAGTTGGACAGGGGCTGGGGCCAACGTCCTGACTTTC
CASSWTGAGANVLTF
>TRBV7-6|TRBD2|many|TRBJ2-3
TGTGCCAGCAGCTTAATAGCGGGAGGAGGAGATACGCAGTATTTT
CASSLIAGGGDTQYF
>TRBV29-1|.|.|TRBJ1-1
TGCAGCACTAATCAGGCCCAAAACACTGGAGCTTTCTTT
CSTNQAQNTGAFF
>TRBV10-3|TRBD1|many|TRBJ1-2
TGTGCCATCAGTGTGGACAGGGGGCATGGCTACACCTTC
CAISVDRGHGYTF
>TRBV2|.|.|TRBJ1-1
TGTGCCAGCAGTGATGCGCGGGGCGTCACTGAAGCTTTCTTT
CASSDARGVTEAFF
>TRBV2|.|few|TRBJ2-3
TGTGCCAGCAGAGACAGGGATACGCAGTATTTT
CASRDRDTQYF
>TRBV11-1|TRBD1|.|TRBJ1-3
TGTGCCAGCAGCTTGACGGACAGGCGTCACCTCTCTGGAAACACCATATATTTT
CASSLTDRRHLSGNTIYF
>TRBV10-3|TRBD1|.|TRBJ1-5
TGTGCCATCAGTGAGTTTGGGACAGGGGAGCAGCCCCAGCATTTT
CAISEFGTGEQPQHF
>TRBV12-3/TRBV12-4|.|many|TRBJ2-7
TGTGCCAGCAGTCTCCACTCTTCATCCTACGAGCAGTACTTC
CASSLHSSSYEQYF
>TRBV9|.|once|TRBJ1-2
TGTGCCAGCAGCGGGACAGAGTATGGCTACACCTTC
CASSGTEYGYTF
>TRBV19|TRBD2|many|TRBJ2-1
TGTGCCAGTACTGAGACTAGCCTCTACAATGAGCAGTTCTTC
CASTETSLYNEQFF
>TRBV19|.|.|TRBJ1-2
TGTGCCAGTAGTATTGTCCAGAACGGCTACACCTTC
CASSIVQNGYTF
>TRBV20-1|TRBD2|many|TRBJ2-1
TGCAGTGCCGCAAGCGGGGGGGGGGAGCAGTTCTTC
CSAASGGGEQFF